The next 2 T cell receptor beta chains were all read from a single sample in a study of T cell responses to AZD1222 COVID-19 vaccine. TCRdb's copy holds only in-frame clones and misses some; the assay was immunoSEQ multiplex PCR. The data hold 120,000 to 150,000 clones, with around nine tenths observed a single time. The sequences come from peripheral blood, collected 28 days after the second AZD1222 dose. These receptors were collected from an adult who received the AZD1222 COVID-19 vaccine.

This chain joins TRBV30 and TRBJ2-2, with TRBD1 matching 9 bases. Looked up from germline, CDR1 is GTSNPN and CDR2 is SVGIG (reference sequence). This CDR3 region has 14 residues. Unmatched junction bases numbered 7, after V lost 4 bases and J lost 7 bases. Written as DNA, the CDR3 is TGTGCCTGGATTCATGACAGGGGGGTCGGGGAGCTGTTTTTT. Its protein is CAWIHDRGVGELFF.

CDR3 bases: TGTGCCTGGAGTCGGCAGGGGAGTAGCAATCAGCCCCAGCATTTT. Amino acid sequence: CAWSRQGSSNQPQHF. The genes are TRBV30 and TRBJ1-5, with a weak D call TRBD1 (6 bases). Trimming took off 2 bases at V and 0 bases at J, with 11 bases between the two ends. The CDR3 spans 15 residues. The germline CDR1 and CDR2 sequences are GTSNPN and SVGIG (reference sequence).